This T cell receptor (beta chain) is from a study of CD8 T cells in ankylosing spondylitis. The study, taken as a whole, reports: Disease-associated clones were reportedly significantly overrepresented in matched ankylosing spondylitis synovial fluid. Some of the motif variants had earlier been found in reactive arthritis patients' fluid and blood. Disease-associated clones were CD8+ and fairly uncommon in peripheral blood. There was a TCR beta motif, made of eight highly homologous variants, that appeared characteristic of ankylosing spondylitis blood.

Concerning this clonotype itself: Its specificity is unknown.

The CDR3 runs 13 residues. CDR1 and CDR2 (germline): SGHNT, YYREEE (reference sequence). The ends lost 4 bases at V and 8 bases at J; junction bases unmatched: 2. TCRdb reanalysed the 5' RACE reads using MiXCR and keeps one entry per CDR3 protein. The profile shows hundreds of thousands of distinct CDR3 sequences, 20% to 25% of them singletons. The V call is TRBV5-4, the J call TRBJ2-1; 11 nucleotides line up with TRBD1. Sequenced input: blood, either unsorted or a sorted T cell fraction (not recorded which). This receptor was taken from a male donor with ankylosing spondylitis or in good health (not recorded which). The CDR3 sequence: CASSGQGAYEQFF. The DNA for the CDR3 is TGTGCCAGCAGCGGACAGGGGGCCTATGAGCAGTTCTTC.